This TCR beta chain comes out of a study of CD8+CD57+ T cells in acquired aplastic anemia. The study profiled TCR beta VDJ and CDR3 using genomic DNA as template. TCRdb redid the calling of the reads with MiXCR, one entry per CDR3 protein. The sample holds 250,000 or so distinct CDR3 sequences; 40% to 50% are singletons and the top ten take over 7.5%. This clonotype was counted ten times or more. The CDR3 is 15 residues long. Looked up from germline, CDR1 is SGHVS and CDR2 is FNYEAQ. V gave up 5 bases and J gave up 6 bases; unmatched junction bases: 11. Patients chosen for sequencing had CD8+CD57+ cells that had expanded, as shown by flow cytometry.

This sequence originates from a human donor with aplastic anemia. V gene TRBV7-6 combines with J gene TRBJ1-1; 8 nucleotides align to TRBD1. The material sequenced was sorted CD4+, CD8+, or CD8+CD57+ T cells (not recorded which) from PBMCs. In DNA form, the CDR3 reads TGTGCCAGCAGCCCCAGGGCAGGGGGCACCGCTGAAGCTTTCTTT. This encodes CASSPRAGGTAEAFF.